At least ten counts were recorded for the clone carrying this T cell receptor (beta chain). Its matching antigen is unknown. Time point described: patch test 2, 6 weeks after DPC sensitization. Noted treatment: therapeutic diphenylcyclopropenone sensitization with weekly scalp DPC. The source of the sample is a study of human T cells and chemical hapten exposure. Whole-study results and caveats: A positive correlation with patch test score was found for PT1 expanded TCR counts.

TCRdb reprocessed the RACE reads with MiXCR, giving one entry per CDR3 protein. The table includes approximately 120,000 distinct CDR3 sequences, 9.2% detected once. In germline, CDR1 is MNHEY, CDR2 SVGAGI. J gave up 1 base and V 5 bases, and 8 bases lay outside the gene matches. The CDR3 sequence is 16 residues long. The sample in question was whole blood, obtained in connection with sensitization to the hapten diphenylcyclopropenone (DPC). The V call is TRBV6-5, the J call TRBJ1-1, with TRBD1 matching over 9 bases. The clonotype was recovered from a woman aged 40-49 years with alopecia areata. Some clones in this sample may be carry-over from other donors' samples. CDR3 nucleotide sequence: TGTGCCAGCAGTCCAGGTACAGGGGGCGGGAACACTGAAGCTTTCTTT. Its protein is CASSPGTGGGNTEAFF.